The present entry profiles one TCR beta chain with its context. This entry belongs to a study of CDR3 diversity in severe acne. TCRdb reprocessed the PCR reads with MiXCR, giving one entry per CDR3 protein. The data show about 86,000 distinct CDR3 sequences, under 65% seen once. Germline loops: CDR1 SGHTA, CDR2 FQGNSA. V dropped 1 base and J dropped 0 bases, with 6 bases sitting between them. This CDR3 region has 14 residues. The receptor's source is a male donor in good health, without acne. V is TRBV7-2 and J is TRBJ2-5; no firm D call. The sequenced sample was blood. CDR3 residues: CASSLDGNQETQYF. CDR3 bases: TGTGCCAGCAGCTTAGATGGGAACCAAGAGACCCAGTACTTC.